The sequence of this T cell receptor beta chain was determined in a study of CD8+ T cells in alopecia areata. As regards this clone: This sample also contains other DNA sequences that code for the same CDR3.

Germline loops: CDR1 SQVTM, CDR2 ANQGSEA. Trimming took 3 bases from V and 0 from J, leaving 8 bases between them. This CDR3 is 13 amino acids long. Sequencing used cDNA as its template, made by extracting RNA and reverse transcribing it. Profiling relied on immunoSEQ multiplex PCR, and the TCRdb table lists in-frame clones only, not all of them. The data show roughly 150,000 clones, about 60% seen once. The material sequenced was CD4+ T cells sorted from blood, taken at week 0. The sequence came from a human donor with alopecia areata. The chain uses TRBV29-1 and TRBJ1-1, with D perhaps TRBD1 (5 bases). CDR3 region: CSVERQLNTEAFF. The CDR3 coding sequence is TGCAGCGTTGAGAGACAGCTGAACACTGAAGCTTTCTTT.